Shown below are 18 T cell receptor beta chains from a single sample sequenced in a study of blood T cell repertoires in COVID-19. Assay used: immunoSEQ multiplex PCR; TCRdb lists only in-frame clones, some missing. Of over 75,000 clones in the sample, around 90% were seen once. Specimen: peripheral blood. The receptors shown here come from a human donor with COVID-19, enrolled during active disease. The donor label of this sample is uncertain.

This clone has only one observation. The CDR3 sequence: CASSISEGAATEAFF. DNA for the CDR3: TGTGCCAGTAGTATATCGGAGGGGGCGGCGACTGAAGCTTTCTTT. The chain recombines TRBV19 with TRBJ1-1, with TRBD1 identical over 7 bases. The J segment lost 5 bases and the V segment lost 2 bases, leaving 8 bases of the junction unmatched. The CDR3 is 15 residues long. Germline-derived CDR1 and CDR2 are LNHDA and SQIVND (reference sequence). The full variable domain, in which reference TRBV19 and TRBJ1-1 provide the parts outside the CDR3, is DGGITQSPKYLFRKEGQNVTLSCEQNLNHDAMYWYRQDPGQGLRLIYYSQIVNDFQKGDIAEGYSVSREKKESFPLTVTSAQKNPTAFYLCASSISEGAATEAFFGQGTRLTVV.

The chain employs TRBV18 and TRBJ1-2; 12 nucleotides line up with TRBD1. This CDR3 has 14 amino acids. The J segment lost 4 bases and the V segment lost 3 bases, leaving 0 bases of the junction unmatched. Per germline, CDR1 KGHSH and CDR2 LQKENI. The CDR3 here is CASSPGQGAYGYTF. CDR3 bases: TGTGCCAGCTCACCGGGACAGGGGGCCTATGGCTACACCTTC.

This clone appeared once. The chain carries TRBV19 and TRBJ1-6, with D unclear. CDR1 and CDR2 (germline): LNHDA, SQIVND (reference sequence). With 0 bases removed from V and 4 bases from J, the gap between germline ends came to 10 bases. The CDR3 totals 16 residues. The CDR3 here is CASSIEAELYNSPLHF. The DNA for the CDR3 is TGTGCCAGTAGTATAGAAGCGGAACTGTATAATTCACCCCTCCACTTT.

The rearrangement uses TRBV11-2 and TRBJ2-1; no definite D call. The CDR3 length is 14 residues. Germline V lookup: CDR1 SGHAT, CDR2 FQNNGV. V lost 3 bases to trimming and J lost 9 bases, with 15 bases between them. The CDR3 DNA reads TGTGCCAGCAGCTTCAATCCCCGCGGCGGTGAGCAGTTCTTC. Protein product: CASSFNPRGGEQFF.

The V and J genes are TRBV7-2 and TRBJ2-5; 7 bases match TRBD2. The germline V gene encodes CDR1 SGHTA and CDR2 FQGNSA. J was trimmed by 10 bases and V by 4 bases; bases with no gene match: 12. The CDR3 is 14 amino acids. The CDR3 protein is CASSSAGRPLGQYF. CDR3 nucleotides: TGTGCCAGCAGCTCAGCGGGGCGCCCCCTCGGCCAGTACTTC.

The chain links TRBV6-1 to TRBJ2-5; the D gene is possibly TRBD1 (5 bases). With 2 bases removed from V and 5 bases from J, the gap between germline ends came to 15 bases. The CDR3 sequence is 15 residues long. Per germline, CDR1 MNHNS and CDR2 SASEGT. The chain's CDR3 is CASSENVEAGETQYF. In DNA, the CDR3 is TGTGCCAGCAGTGAAAACGTTGAGGCAGGGGAGACCCAGTACTTC.

In DNA form, the CDR3 reads TGTGCCAGCAGCTTGCTGCTTCCGTCAGGGAGGGAAAAACTGTTTTTT. Its protein product is CASSLLLPSGREKLFF. The V call is TRBV11-2, the J call TRBJ1-4; weak D call: TRBD1 (5 bases). The CDR3 runs to 16 residues. Trimming left V 3 bases short and J 8 bases short, with 19 bases between. CDR1 and CDR2 (germline): SGHAT, FQNNGV.

The J gene is TRBJ1-2, the V gene TRBV4-1, with a tentative D call TRBD1 (6 bases). Trimming stripped 1 base from V and 2 bases from J, with 14 bases between. The germline gives CDR1 MGHRA, CDR2 YSYEKL. This CDR3 contains 16 residues. The CDR3 bases are TGCGCCAGCAGCCAAGCCTTTTCGGGACAAAACTATGGCTACACCTTC. Translation gives CASSQAFSGQNYGYTF.

CDR3 residues: CASSPGFAGDGETQYF. The CDR3 coding sequence is TGCGCCAGCAGCCCCGGTTTTGCGGGGGACGGAGAGACCCAGTACTTC. This chain joins TRBV5-1 and TRBJ2-5; 7 bases are a match to TRBD2. The V segment lost 4 bases and the J segment 4 bases; nucleotides outside the gene matches: 13. CDR3 size: 16 residues. The germline V gene encodes CDR1 SGHRS and CDR2 YFSETQ.

V is TRBV5-5 and J is TRBJ1-2, with unresolved D. The V end lost 0 bases, the J end lost 6 bases, and 12 bases lay between the germline ends. The CDR3 covers 14 residues. Germline values: CDR1 SGHKS, CDR2 YYEKEE (reference sequence). The DNA of the CDR3 is TGTGCCAGCAGCTTGGAGGCGGGCGGTCATGGCTACACCTTC. It translates to CASSLEAGGHGYTF.

V gene TRBV18 combines with J gene TRBJ2-7, with no clear D. V gave up 0 bases and J gave up 0 bases, with 12 bases separating them. CDR1 and CDR2 from the germline V gene are KGHSH and LQKENI. This CDR3 has 16 residues. The CDR3 is CASSPPRQASSYEQYF. For the CDR3, the DNA is TGTGCCAGCTCACCACCCCGGCAGGCGAGCTCCTACGAGCAGTACTTC.

The chain is built from TRBV29-1 and TRBJ1-1; D might be TRBD1 (6 bases). CDR1 is SQVTM, CDR2 ANQGSEA, per germline. V shed 3 bases and J shed 0 bases, with 14 bases lying between them. There are 15 residues in the CDR3. CDR3: CSVEGQGGVNTEAFF. The CDR3, as DNA: TGCAGCGTTGAGGGGCAAGGGGGAGTGAACACTGAAGCTTTCTTT. Full variable domain (outside the CDR3, taken from reference TRBV29-1 and TRBJ1-1): SAVISQKPSRDICQRGTSLTIQCQVDSQVTMMFWYRQQPGQSLTLIATANQGSEATYESGFVIDKFPISRPNLTFSTLTVSNMSPEDSSIYLCSVEGQGGVNTEAFFGQGTRLTVV.

This chain connects TRBV7-5 to TRBJ2-1; the table's D call, TRBD2, has no DNA check behind it. TRBV7-5 is assigned pseudogene status. The CDR3 consists of 18 residues. CDR3: CVRSLRSGLAGVGNEQFF. Written as DNA, the CDR3 is TGTGTCAGAAGCTTAAGATCTGGACTAGCGGGAGTCGGCAATGAGCAGTTCTTC.

V usage is TRBV19 and J usage is TRBJ2-7, with 12 bases fitting TRBD1. The CDR3 consists of 14 residues. V shed 6 bases, J shed 6 bases, and the junction held 6 bases outside the gene matches. The V gene's germline CDR1 is LNHDA and CDR2 SQIVND (reference sequence). The CDR3 loop reads CASRPGQGAGEQYF. CDR3 bases: TGTGCCAGTAGACCGGGACAGGGGGCGGGCGAGCAGTACTTC.

V usage is TRBV3-1 (or the pseudogene TRBV3-2) and J usage is TRBJ1-2, with 7 positions matching TRBD1. V lost 4 bases and J lost 4; bases outside the gene matches: 3. The CDR3 covers 13 residues. From germline, CDR1 is LGHDT and CDR2 YNNKEL (reference sequence). CDR3 nucleotides: TGTGCCAGCAGCCCGACAGGGTTCTATGGCTACACCTTC. It translates to CASSPTGFYGYTF.

The chain recombines TRBV20-1 with TRBJ1-1; 8 bases match TRBD1. The junction had 2 bases not matched to a gene; V was cut back by 4 bases and J by 7 bases. The CDR3 covers 11 residues. Germline V gene lookup returns CDR1 DFQATT and CDR2 SNEGSKA (reference sequence). The CDR3, as DNA: TGCAGTGCTAAACAGGGGGATGAAGCTTTCTTT. It yields the protein CSAKQGDEAFF.

The chain joins TRBV19 to TRBJ2-5; 11 bases match TRBD2. The germline V gene encodes CDR1 LNHDA and CDR2 SQIVND (reference sequence). The CDR3 loop spans 13 amino acids. Germline trimming cut 10 bases from V and 4 bases from J; bases unmatched to any gene: 5. CDR3 loop: CATRLAGGETQYF. In DNA form, the CDR3 reads TGTGCCACTCGCCTAGCGGGAGGAGAGACCCAGTACTTC.

The rearrangement uses TRBV6-5 and TRBJ2-3; TRBD2 aligns across 7 bases. V shed 8 bases, J shed 4 bases, and the junction held 9 bases outside the gene matches. Germline V CDR1 and CDR2: MNHEY, SVGAGI. CDR3 length equals 14 residues. CDR3 region: CASSSGGGADTQYF. CDR3 in DNA: TGTGCCAGCTCGTCGGGGGGAGGTGCAGATACGCAGTATTTT.